These T cell receptor beta chains were read from a single sample in a study of CD8 T cells in Susac syndrome. TCRdb used MiXCR to reprocess the immunoSEQ multiplex PCR reads, holding one entry per CDR3 protein. This table has about 210,000 distinct CDR3 sequences, about 96% appearing once. Source material: CD4+ T cells from PBMCs. These receptors were collected from a human donor with multiple sclerosis. CDR3s leave out the opening cysteine and the closing phenylalanine or tryptophan.

j_gene	v_gene	CDR3aa
TRBJ1-6	TRBV27	ASSLGGGFYNSPLH
TRBJ2-1	TRBV7-9	ASSQNGTWRSSYNEQF
TRBJ2-4	TRBV20-1	SARAEHGKNIQY
TRBJ2-7	TRBV29-1	SVEERLSYYEQY
TRBJ2-2	TRBV29-1	RDRNTGELF
TRBJ2-1	TRBV29-1	SVADPVAGADNEQF
TRBJ1-6	TRBV28	ASMWGEWSPLH
TRBJ2-1	TRBV3-1	ASSQSGLAASYNEQF
TRBJ2-1	TRBV2	ASSEGGNEQF
TRBJ2-1	TRBV21-1	ASSKLGRGKRVWNEQF
TRBJ2-1	TRBV12-3/TRBV12-4	ASRALAGAYNEQF
TRBJ2-7	TRBV11-2	ASSLGSGVYEQY
TRBJ2-5	TRBV5-4	ASSLRTGQETQY
TRBJ2-7	TRBV25-1	ASSVAGETEQY
TRBJ1-1	TRBV29-1	SVKTGGRNTEAF
TRBJ1-1	TRBV12-5	ASAPFDSTEAF
TRBJ2-1	TRBV11-1	ASTSRGREPNEQF
TRBJ1-2	TRBV30	AWWTGPLVNYGYT
TRBJ1-2	TRBV19	ASSFLQGYGYT
TRBJ2-7	TRBV20-1	SARVLGALGEQY
TRBJ2-1	TRBV20-1	SARRSGRAGNEQF
TRBJ2-1	TRBV29-1	SGPVRPYNEQF
TRBJ2-7	TRBV12-3/TRBV12-4	ASSRGSGSEQY
TRBJ2-3	TRBV27	ASRPRLAGWDTQY
TRBJ1-2	TRBV5-1	ASSVQGLANYGYT
TRBJ2-5	TRBV3-1	ASSQDFLYRTQETQY
TRBJ1-1	TRBV29-1	SVEDRVNTEAF
TRBJ2-1	TRBV10-3	AIRDSGRTTGNEQF
TRBJ2-7	TRBV3-1	ASRPAGGPYEQY
TRBJ2-1	TRBV28	ASRTGTSGTYNEQF
TRBJ2-7	TRBV29-1	SAFKGDEQY
TRBJ2-3	TRBV2	ASWGSDTQY
TRBJ2-1	TRBV9	ASSVGDRGYNEQF
TRBJ2-5	TRBV5-1	ASSLAGTGGETQY
TRBJ2-7	TRBV29-1	SVVAESIEQY
TRBJ2-3	TRBV27	ASSYLRGLTSTDTQY
TRBJ1-4	TRBV12-3/TRBV12-4	ASSFGEEKLF
TRBJ2-3	TRBV5-4	ASSPPPGAGTDTQY
TRBJ1-2	TRBV29-1	SVGAGGRSYGYT
TRBJ2-7	TRBV4-1	ASSQDPQSYEQY
TRBJ2-2	TRBV9	ASSPWTRSGELF
TRBJ1-5	TRBV10-3	ATSGTGERQPQH
TRBJ2-7	TRBV29-1	SVEDPRTSGSHEQY
TRBJ2-3	TRBV29-1	SVQVWTDTQY
TRBJ1-5	TRBV30	AWSVEGNQPQH
TRBJ2-3	TRBV3-1	ASSRAGGTDTQY
TRBJ2-3	TRBV5-1	ASSQSTDTQY
TRBJ2-3	TRBV3-1	ASSRRPPWGTQY
TRBJ2-2	TRBV2	ASSYRQGPGELF
TRBJ2-7	TRBV9	ASSEGASSYEQY
TRBJ2-3	TRBV20-1	SARPTDKAGTDTQY
TRBJ2-7	TRBV12-3/TRBV12-4	ASTVPGDYEQY
TRBJ2-7	TRBV20-1	SARDRKLVIGGEQY
TRBJ2-1	TRBV27	ASRDTSGSVQF